This TCR beta chain comes out of a study of blood T cell repertoires in COVID-19. Study overall: Italy, Spain and the United States were the sources of the convalescent and acute COVID-19 samples. Nucleic acid was either cDNA or gDNA, and it came from T cells, B-cell-depleted T cells, or PBMCs.

This CDR3 is 16 amino acids long. V was clipped by 9 bases and J by 1 base; unmatched bases: 8. In germline, CDR1 is KGHDR, CDR2 SFDVKD. In the authors' workflow: Quantification of nucleated cells was approximated via reference gene primer amplification. Using immunoSEQ multiplex PCR, the repertoire was profiled, and TCRdb retains in-frame clones only, with some absent. The V and J calls and clone size were taken over from that table, and D and trimming were inferred from the DNA. The sample lists roughly 380,000 clones, about 89% seen once, with 1.5% to 1.7% in the top ten. The rearrangement links TRBV24-1 to TRBJ1-5; 10 bases agree with TRBD1. This clonotype was obtained from a woman aged 40 to 50 with COVID-19, enrolled during active disease. Sequencing input: peripheral blood. DNA of the CDR3: TGTGCCACCCAGTCCCGGGACAGGGGAAGCAATCAGCCCCAGCATTTT. Its translation is CATQSRDRGSNQPQHF.